A single sample is the source of the 18 T cell receptor beta chains below, sequenced in a study of blood T cell repertoires in COVID-19. This table comes from immunoSEQ multiplex PCR, and its TCRdb copy is limited to in-frame clones, with some not included. The repertoire has more than 90,000 clones, 80% to 85% of them found once; the top ten carry about 0.8%. Material: peripheral blood. The source of these receptors is a woman in her 70s with acute or convalescent COVID-19.

The chain recombines TRBV24-1 with TRBJ2-2, with D perhaps TRBD1 (5 bases). V lost 5 bases to trimming and J lost 7 bases, with 10 bases between them. This CDR3 is 13 amino acids long. Per germline, CDR1 KGHDR and CDR2 SFDVKD. The CDR3, as DNA: TGTGCCACCAGTGGAAGGGGTGACGGGGAGCTGTTTTTT. Its protein is CATSGRGDGELFF.

The chain carries TRBV2 and TRBJ2-7, with D possibly being TRBD1 (6 bases). Per the germline V gene, CDR1 is SNHLY and CDR2 is FYNNEI. The CDR3 sequence is 13 residues long. V shed 6 bases and J shed 2 bases, with 11 bases lying between them. CDR3 DNA sequence: TGTGCCAGCAGGGACAGTCTTGCCTACGAGCAGTACTTC. It yields the protein CASRDSLAYEQYF.

The chain couples TRBV15 to TRBJ2-7; maybe TRBD2 (6 bases). The CDR3 extends over 15 amino acids. Germline CDR1 reads LNHNV; CDR2 reads YYDKDF (reference sequence). V was cut by 5 bases and J by 1 base, with 15 bases left in between. The CDR3: CATSRGGDHSYEQYF. The CDR3 DNA reads TGTGCCACCAGCCGTGGAGGGGATCATTCCTACGAGCAGTACTTC.

The chain joins TRBV27 to TRBJ1-2, with D possibly TRBD1 on 6 matching bases. Germline CDR1 MNHEY, CDR2 SMNVEV (reference sequence). Between the trimmed V and J ends, which lost 7 bases and 8 bases, there was a span of 17 bases. This CDR3 contains 13 residues. This CDR3 is CASTPSGGRGYTF. In nucleotides, the CDR3 is TGTGCCAGCACCCCATCCGGGGGGCGAGGCTACACCTTC.

This clone appeared once. This chain connects TRBV6-5 to TRBJ2-1, with TRBD1 as a possible D gene (6 bases). Germline V CDR1 and CDR2: MNHEY, SVGAGI. Between the trimmed V and J ends, which lost 5 bases and 9 bases, there was a span of 14 bases. The CDR3 has 13 amino acids. CDR3 nucleotides: TGTGCCAGCAGTATCAACAGGGTAGGTGAGCAGTTCTTC. It yields the protein CASSINRVGEQFF.

This chain uses TRBV28 with TRBJ1-6; a possible D gene is TRBD1 (6 bases). The germline gives CDR1 MDHEN, CDR2 SYDVKM. The CDR3 consists of 14 residues. The V end was cut by 8 bases, the J end by 10 bases, with 18 bases between. The CDR3 bases are TGTGCCAGCGGGTCAGGGGAAACGAACTCACCCCTCCACTTT. Translating it yields CASGSGETNSPLHF.

J is TRBJ1-2 and V is TRBV6-5; 7 bases agree with TRBD1. V gave up 2 bases and J gave up 1 base; unmatched junction bases: 1. CDR1 is MNHEY, CDR2 SVGAGI, per germline. CDR3 length equals 14 residues. CDR3 coding DNA: TGTGCCAGCAGTTACAGACAGGGTAACTATGGCTACACCTTC. It codes for CASSYRQGNYGYTF.

CDR3 coding DNA: TGTGCCAGCAGCGGCCCGGACAGCGGAAATCAGCCCCAGCATTTT. Protein sequence: CASSGPDSGNQPQHF. The V and J genes are TRBV5-6 and TRBJ1-5; weak D call: TRBD1 (6 bases). Per the germline V gene, CDR1 is SGHDT and CDR2 is YYEEEE. The CDR3 has 15 residues. V lost 4 bases and J lost 4, with 15 bases in between. Based on the CDR3 plus reference TRBV5-6 and TRBJ1-5, the full variable domain is DAGVTQSPTHLIKTRGQQVTLRCSPKSGHDTVSWYQQALGQGPQFIFQYYEEEERQRGNFPDRFSGHQFPNYSSELNVNALLLGDSALYLCASSGPDSGNQPQHFGDGTRLSIL.

The chain carries TRBV3-1 (or the pseudogene TRBV3-2) and TRBJ2-7, with D possibly matching TRBD2 (6 bases). The CDR3 consists of 13 residues. The V gene lost 4 bases and the J gene lost 4 bases, with 11 bases spanning the gap. The germline gives CDR1 LGHDT, CDR2 YNNKEL (reference sequence). CDR3: CASSPPGLYEQYF. CDR3 in DNA: TGTGCCAGCAGCCCGCCGGGACTTTACGAGCAGTACTTC.

This clone was seen a handful of times. V and J are TRBV3-1 (or the pseudogene TRBV3-2) and TRBJ2-7, with D uncertain. Germline-derived CDR1 and CDR2 are LGHDT and YNNKEL (reference sequence). The V gene lost 0 bases and the J gene lost 7 bases, with 13 bases spanning the gap. The CDR3 has 14 residues. CDR3 sequence: CASSQDVVNREQYF. Here the CDR3 DNA reads TGTGCCAGCAGCCAAGATGTAGTCAATCGGGAGCAGTACTTC.

V gene TRBV11-2 combines with J gene TRBJ1-1; no clear D gene. The CDR3 has 14 residues. Germline CDR1 SGHAT, CDR2 FQNNGV. The ends were cut back, 0 bases at V and 2 bases at J, with 7 bases in the middle. The CDR3 spells CASSLEVANTEAFF. CDR3 bases: TGTGCCAGCAGCTTAGAGGTAGCTAACACTGAAGCTTTCTTT.

The chain couples TRBV7-8 to TRBJ1-4, with D possibly TRBD1 on 6 matching bases. With 1 base removed from V and 8 bases from J, the gap between germline ends came to 14 bases. This CDR3 region has 15 residues. Germline loops: CDR1 SGHVS, CDR2 FQNEAQ. Here the CDR3 reads CASSLGQQGGEKLFF. The CDR3 DNA sequence: TGTGCCAGCAGCTTAGGTCAACAGGGTGGAGAAAAACTGTTTTTT. Filled out from reference TRBV7-8 and TRBJ1-4, the complete variable domain reads GAGVSQSPRYKVAKRGQDVALRCDPISGHVSLFWYQQALGQGPEFLTYFQNEAQLDKSGLPSDRFFAERPEGSVSTLKIQRTQQEDSAVYLCASSLGQQGGEKLFFGSGTQLSVL.

The chain couples TRBV6-5 to TRBJ2-7, with TRBD2 matching over 8 bases. V gave up 7 bases and J gave up 5 bases; unmatched junction bases: 1. The CDR3 loop spans 11 amino acids. Germline CDR1 is MNHEY and CDR2 is SVGAGI. The CDR3 sequence is CASTRGDEQYF. CDR3 sequence (DNA): TGTGCCAGCACGCGGGGGGACGAGCAGTACTTC.

The chain employs TRBV6-5 and TRBJ2-7; 8 nucleotides align to TRBD1. Germline V gene data show CDR1 as MNHEY and CDR2 as SVGAGI. This CDR3 is 15 amino acids long. Germline trimming cut 4 bases from V and 4 bases from J; bases unmatched to any gene: 9. CDR3 in DNA: TGTGCCAGCAGTTCTGCAGGGACAGGACGATACGAGCAGTACTTC. Translating gives CASSSAGTGRYEQYF.

The J gene is TRBJ1-2, the V gene TRBV5-1; TRBD1 might be the D (6 bases). The CDR3 has 15 amino acids. CDR1 and CDR2 from the germline V gene are SGHRS and YFSETQ. The V end lost 4 bases, the J end lost 2 bases, and 15 bases lay between the germline ends. The CDR3 nucleotides are TGCGCCAGCAGCCCGGAGGGGGGGTTCAACTATGGCTACACCTTC. Its protein is CASSPEGGFNYGYTF.

The genes are TRBV7-2 and TRBJ1-2, with 9 nucleotides matching TRBD1. Trimming cost V 3 bases and J 2 bases; bases outside gene matches: 7. Germline V lookup: CDR1 SGHTA, CDR2 FQGNSA. The CDR3 has 16 amino acids. The CDR3 DNA sequence: TGTGCCAGCAGCTTCCCCGGGACAGGGCGGAACTATGGCTACACCTTC. Its protein is CASSFPGTGRNYGYTF.

The V gene is TRBV6-5, the J gene TRBJ1-1, with D possibly matching TRBD1 (5 bases). The V and J ends lost 4 bases and 0 bases respectively, with 15 bases between them. This CDR3 spans 16 amino acids. CDR1 and CDR2 (germline): MNHEY, SVGAGI. CDR3 loop: CASSSPTGVLNTEAFF. CDR3 DNA sequence: TGTGCCAGCAGTTCCCCAACAGGAGTGCTGAACACTGAAGCTTTCTTT.

The rearrangement joins TRBV5-8 to TRBJ1-1; TRBD1 is a possible D gene (6 bases). Trimming pared 6 bases from V and 10 bases from J, leaving 19 bases between. Looked up from germline, CDR1 is SGHTS and CDR2 is YDEGEE. This CDR3 has 13 residues. The CDR3 sequence: CASTPGHRGAAFF. CDR3 DNA: TGTGCCAGCACCCCGGGACACCGCGGTGCAGCTTTCTTT.